The clone carrying this T cell receptor beta chain turned up a few times. The entry originates in a study of blood T cell repertoires in COVID-19. The V gene end was trimmed by 4 bases and the J gene end by 8 bases; junction bases not matched to a gene: 13. The CDR3 is 17 residues long. Per the germline V gene, CDR1 is LNHNV and CDR2 is YYDKDF (reference sequence). Membership in each cohort depended on participant-reported clinical history. Profiled with immunoSEQ multiplex PCR; TCRdb holds only in-frame clones, not every one. Here the sample spans roughly 250,000 clones, under 95% being singletons. The chain couples TRBV15 to TRBJ2-1; 11 positions match TRBD1. The sequenced sample was PBMCs or T cells enriched from blood (not recorded which). This TCR derives from a woman under 30 who had recovered from COVID-19. The CDR3 loop reads CATSNYPGTGGPHEQFF. CDR3 sequence (DNA): TGTGCCACCAGCAACTACCCCGGGACAGGGGGGCCGCATGAGCAGTTCTTC.